The 12 T cell receptor beta chains presented below share a single source sample, sequenced in a study of T cell responses to AZD1222 COVID-19 vaccine. Sequenced by immunoSEQ multiplex PCR; TCRdb stores in-frame clones only, minus some. The data show about 120,000 clones, 80% to 95% seen once. The material sequenced was peripheral blood, taken 28 days after the second AZD1222 dose. The receptor source for this set is an adult who received the AZD1222 COVID-19 vaccine.

The rearrangement links TRBV10-3 to TRBJ1-1; TRBD1 aligns across 7 bases. CDR3 length: 14 residues. Germline lookup yields CDR1 ENHRY and CDR2 SYGVKD. The CDR3 DNA reads TGTGCGATTCGGGAGGGACAGTTGAACACTGAAGCTTTCTTT. Translating gives CAIREGQLNTEAFF.

This chain links TRBV9 with TRBJ2-2; D tentatively reads TRBD1 or TRBD2 (5 bases each). Looked up from germline, CDR1 is SGDLS and CDR2 is YYNGEE. CDR3 length: 14 residues. V was trimmed by 1 base and J by 9 bases, leaving 13 bases between them. CDR3 bases: TGTGCCAGCAGCGTAAGGGGAGACCACCGGGAGCTGTTTTTT. The encoded protein is CASSVRGDHRELFF.

The chain has TRBV5-6 and TRBJ1-1; D is perhaps TRBD1 (6 bases). V lost 4 bases, J lost 0 bases, and 13 bases lay in between. The CDR3 sequence is 15 residues long. Per the germline V gene, CDR1 is SGHDT and CDR2 is YYEEEE. CDR3 nucleotides: TGTGCCAGCAGCGTGACGGACAGAATGAACACTGAAGCTTTCTTT. This gives the protein CASSVTDRMNTEAFF.

The rearrangement joins TRBV27 to TRBJ2-5; TRBD2 aligns across 14 bases. The CDR3 has 16 amino acids. V trimming: 4 bases; J trimming: 5 bases; junction bases outside the gene matches: 6. Germline assignment: CDR1 MNHEY and CDR2 SMNVEV (reference sequence). CDR3 sequence reads: CASSSLTSGGEETQYF. As DNA, the CDR3 is TGTGCCAGCAGTTCGCTGACTAGCGGGGGGGAGGAGACCCAGTACTTC.

This sequence joins TRBV19 and TRBJ1-6; D remains ambiguous. The CDR3 has 15 amino acids. In germline, CDR1 is LNHDA, CDR2 SQIVND (reference sequence). Trimming shortened V by 4 bases and J by 10 bases, and 17 bases separated the two germline ends. CDR3 bases: TGTGCCAGTAGTAAAGCAGAGGGTTTAGGATCACCCCTCCACTTT. It encodes CASSKAEGLGSPLHF. The full variable domain, completed using reference TRBV19 and TRBJ1-6, is DGGITQSPKYLFRKEGQNVTLSCEQNLNHDAMYWYRQDPGQGLRLIYYSQIVNDFQKGDIAEGYSVSREKKESFPLTVTSAQKNPTAFYLCASSKAEGLGSPLHFGNGTRLTVT.

J is TRBJ2-3 and V is TRBV10-3, with D perhaps TRBD2 (6 bases). Germline V gene lookup returns CDR1 ENHRY and CDR2 SYGVKD. CDR3 length: 15 residues. The V and J ends lost 6 bases and 3 bases respectively, with 16 bases between them. This chain's CDR3 is CAIRGTSARTDTQYF. The CDR3 DNA follows: TGTGCCATCAGGGGGACTTCTGCACGGACAGATACGCAGTATTTT.

V is TRBV18 and J is TRBJ2-1; 9 positions agree with TRBD1. Per germline, CDR1 KGHSH and CDR2 LQKENI. This CDR3 spans 16 amino acids. V was pared by 5 bases and J by 0 bases, with 5 bases of the junction left unmatched. DNA for the CDR3: TGTGCCAGCTCATCCCAGACAGGGGGCTCCTACAATGAGCAGTTCTTC. This sequence encodes CASSSQTGGSYNEQFF.

The V and J genes are TRBV28 and TRBJ2-3; D perhaps matches TRBD2 (6 bases). Trimming shortened V by 5 bases and J by 0 bases, and 6 bases separated the two germline ends. CDR3 length: 13 amino acids. CDR1 and CDR2 (germline): MDHEN, SYDVKM. The CDR3 region is CASSGGSTDTQYF. The CDR3 nucleotides are TGTGCCAGCAGTGGGGGGAGCACAGATACGCAGTATTTT.

This clone appeared a single time. The rearrangement links TRBV5-1 to TRBJ2-3, with TRBD1 matching 9 bases. The CDR3 totals 16 residues. V lost 4 bases to trimming and J lost 2 bases; unmatched junction nucleotides: 8. Per germline, CDR1 SGHRS and CDR2 YFSETQ. CDR3 coding DNA: TGCGCCAGCAGCGAACAGGGGGCTGGGACCACAGATACGCAGTATTTT. Its protein is CASSEQGAGTTDTQYF. Full variable domain (rest looked up from reference TRBV5-1 and TRBJ2-3): KAGVTQTPRYLIKTRGQQVTLSCSPISGHRSVSWYQQTPGQGLQFLFEYFSETQRNKGNFPGRFSGRQFSNSRSEMNVSTLELGDSALYLCASSEQGAGTTDTQYFGPGTRLTVL.

In DNA form, the CDR3 reads TGTGCCAGTAGTTCTGCTTTGCCGGGACCGACCTACGAGCAGTACTTC. The encoded protein is CASSSALPGPTYEQYF. The V gene is TRBV19, the J gene TRBJ2-7; D assignment may be TRBD1 or TRBD2 (5 bases each). CDR3 length equals 16 residues. The V and J ends lost 5 bases and 2 bases respectively, with 19 bases between them. CDR1 and CDR2 from the germline V gene are LNHDA and SQIVND (reference sequence).

The gene calls are TRBV7-9 and TRBJ1-1, with D perhaps matching TRBD1 (5 bases). This CDR3 has 14 amino acids. The germline CDR1 and CDR2 sequences are SEHNR and FQNEAQ (reference sequence). Trimming cost V 5 bases and J 1 base, with 11 bases left between them. The CDR3 sequence is CASSPGGSNTEAFF. The CDR3 DNA sequence: TGTGCCAGCAGCCCCGGGGGGTCGAACACTGAAGCTTTCTTT.

This clone appeared a few times. The chain combines TRBV19 with TRBJ1-3; D perhaps matches TRBD1 (6 bases). The CDR3 has 15 residues. The germline V gene has CDR1 LNHDA and CDR2 SQIVND (reference sequence). Trimming took off 6 bases at V and 0 bases at J, with 12 bases between the two ends. The CDR3 DNA reads TGTGCCAGTAGCCAGGACAGTTACTCTGGAAACACCATATATTTT. It yields the protein CASSQDSYSGNTIYF.